This TCR beta chain appears in the sequencing data of a study of cytomegalovirus exposure and HLA in healthy donors. The study, taken as a whole, reports: Earlier results showed most TCR beta V segments being productive about 87% or about 30% of the time. For cytomegalovirus status, the classifier reportedly gave diagnoses with high specificity and sensitivity. V- and J-gene trimming of TCR beta was linked (in a later analysis) to a missense DCLRE1C variant.

The PCR contained 60 Vbeta and 13 Jbeta primers. Authors' data handling: Roughly 80 million unique TCR beta chains, roughly 10 million shared, were counted in a later analysis. Method: immunoSEQ multiplex PCR; TCRdb's copy keeps in-frame clones and lacks some. The DNA was the basis for D and trimming; V, J and clone size are from that table. The sample carries 110,000 or so clones, roughly 67% recorded once. On this clone itself: As yet, its antigen is unknown.

This CDR3 has 16 amino acids. Germline V CDR1 and CDR2: SGHRS, YFSETQ. The junction had 9 bases not matched to a gene; V was cut back by 3 bases and J by 3 bases. This clonotype was obtained from a young man in good health and CMV-seropositive. The sequenced material came from PBMCs. The gene calls are TRBV5-1 and TRBJ2-7; 10 nucleotides align to TRBD2. The CDR3 DNA follows: TGCGCCAGCAGCTCCGGGACTAGCGATGGGATCTACGAGCAGTACTTC. Protein: CASSSGTSDGIYEQYF. The full variable domain, in which reference TRBV5-1 and TRBJ2-7 provide the parts outside the CDR3, is KAGVTQTPRYLIKTRGQQVTLSCSPISGHRSVSWYQQTPGQGLQFLFEYFSETQRNKGNFPGRFSGRQFSNSRSEMNVSTLELGDSALYLCASSSGTSDGIYEQYFGPGTRLTVT.